The rows below give T cell receptor beta chains drawn from one sample of a study of cytomegalovirus exposure and HLA in healthy donors. Assay used: immunoSEQ multiplex PCR; TCRdb lists only in-frame clones, some missing. This table holds over 250,000 clones, around 85% found once. Sequencing input: PBMCs. The receptors were gathered from a woman aged 18-29 years in good health and CMV-seronegative. Both conserved end residues are part of each CDR3. D genes are given only for firm matches. Expanded clones are given a class, and other clones once, few, many or no size at all.

. TRBJ2-1 TRBD2 TRBV6-4 TGTGCCAGCAGCGCGCTAGCGGGGGGAAACAATGAGCAGTTCTTC CASSALAGGNNEQFF
. TRBJ2-2 . TRBV19 TGTGCCAGTAGTAATACCGGGGGAACCGGGGAGCTGTTTTTT CASSNTGGTGELFF
. TRBJ2-7 TRBD2 TRBV9 TGTGCCAGCAGCGCGACTGTTATGGGACTAAGCTACGAGCAGTACTTC CASSATVMGLSYEQYF
. TRBJ1-2 . TRBV7-9 TGTGCCAGCAGCTTAGTTGGAGCGGGGGATGGCTACACCTTC CASSLVGAGDGYTF
. TRBJ2-7 TRBD1 TRBV5-1 TGCGCCAGCATGAGGGACAGGCCAATCTCCGGCTACGAGCAGTACTTC CASMRDRPISGYEQYF
. TRBJ1-1 TRBD1 TRBV5-1 TGCGCCAGCAGCGTCGGGACAGGGGGCCTTGAAGCTTTCTTT CASSVGTGGLEAFF
. TRBJ1-4 . TRBV27 TGTGCCAGCAGTTTATTGGCAAGTACTAATGAAAAACTGTTTTTT CASSLLASTNEKLFF
. TRBJ1-1 . TRBV7-2 TGTGCCAGCAGCTTATCTAGGGGAACTGAAGCTTTCTTT CASSLSRGTEAFF
once TRBJ2-1 . TRBV5-1 TGCGCCAGCAGCTCTCAACCCGTTAACACGGGGAATGAGCAGTTCTTC CASSSQPVNTGNEQFF
. TRBJ2-1 TRBD1 TRBV29-1 TGCAGCGGCAGACAGGGGATAGACTCCTACAATGAGCAGTTCTTC CSGRQGIDSYNEQFF
. TRBJ2-5 TRBD1 TRBV5-4 TGTGCCAGCAGCTTGGGCGGACAGGGAGAGACCCAGTACTTC CASSLGGQGETQYF
once TRBJ2-5 TRBD2 TRBV7-6 TGTGCCAGCAGACGAGCGGGGGTCCAAGAGACCCAGTACTTC CASRRAGVQETQYF
. TRBJ2-7 . TRBV4-1 TGCGCCAGCAGCCAGGGGGGGGCCAGGGGACGACACGAGCAGTACTTC CASSQGGARGRHEQYF
once TRBJ2-1 . TRBV27 TGTGCCAGCAGTTCAGATTACAATGAGCAGTTCTTC CASSSDYNEQFF
. TRBJ2-3 TRBD2 TRBV7-9 TGTGCCAGCAGCGAAGGGACTAGCGGATTCACAGATACGCAGTATTTT CASSEGTSGFTDTQYF
. TRBJ1-2 TRBD1 TRBV5-1 TGCGCCAGCAGCTTAGGACAGGGCGGCTATGGCTACACCTTC CASSLGQGGYGYTF